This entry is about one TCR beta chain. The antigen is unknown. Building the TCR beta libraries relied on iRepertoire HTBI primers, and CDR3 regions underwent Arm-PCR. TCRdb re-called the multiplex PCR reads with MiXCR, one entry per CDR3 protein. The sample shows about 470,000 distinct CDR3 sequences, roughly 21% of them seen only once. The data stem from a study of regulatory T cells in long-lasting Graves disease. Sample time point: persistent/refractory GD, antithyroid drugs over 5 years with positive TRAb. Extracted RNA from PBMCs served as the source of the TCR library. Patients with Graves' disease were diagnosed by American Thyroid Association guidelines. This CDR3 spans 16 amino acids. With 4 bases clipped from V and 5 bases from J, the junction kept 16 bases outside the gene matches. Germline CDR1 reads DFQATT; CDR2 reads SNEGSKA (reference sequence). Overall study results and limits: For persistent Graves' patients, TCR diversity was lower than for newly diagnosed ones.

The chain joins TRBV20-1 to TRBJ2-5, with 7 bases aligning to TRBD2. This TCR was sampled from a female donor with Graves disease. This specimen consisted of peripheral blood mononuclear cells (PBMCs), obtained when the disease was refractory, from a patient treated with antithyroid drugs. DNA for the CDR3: TGCAGTGCTAACCCCCAGCGGGGCTTGACGGGGGAGACCCAGTACTTC. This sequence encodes CSANPQRGLTGETQYF.